This TCR beta chain comes out of a study of patients and donors after allogeneic stem cell transplantation (dated by TCRdb to the early 2020s). Receptor libraries were prepared by RT-PCR. Sequenced on a NextSeq 550. In TCRdb, the public reads were trimmed at Q25 with fastp and aligned with MiXCR, with productive beta chains retained. Each entry is one CDR3 protein sequence, shown with its most common DNA and genes. Recorded for this sample are roughly 960,000 distinct CDR3 sequences; about a sixth of them occurred a single time. The ten largest clones capture roughly 6.4% of the sample. Note on this clonotype: Its target antigen remains unknown. No base quality information exists; no much larger clone differs at one position.

Cut back by 4 bases and 7 bases, the V and J ends lie 17 bases apart. The CDR3 spans 15 residues, from the cysteine through the phenylalanine. Of all the DNA, just the CDR3 is kept, 45 bases in frame from base 1. CDR1 and CDR2, per the germline V gene, are MNHEY and SVGEGT. This chain joins TRBV6-2 or TRBV6-3 to TRBJ2-1; perhaps TRBD2 is the D gene, with 5 bases matching. The sequenced sample consisted of blood, either unsorted or a sorted T cell fraction (not recorded which). The TCR comes from a human donor who was either an allogeneic HSCT recipient or a stem cell or donor lymphocyte infusion donor (not recorded which). It is not recorded whose cells these are; they may come from a transplant donor. The CDR3 is CASSFGEIRANEQFF. The DNA sequence follows: TGTGCCAGCAGTTTCGGGGAAATAAGGGCAAATGAGCAGTTCTTC.